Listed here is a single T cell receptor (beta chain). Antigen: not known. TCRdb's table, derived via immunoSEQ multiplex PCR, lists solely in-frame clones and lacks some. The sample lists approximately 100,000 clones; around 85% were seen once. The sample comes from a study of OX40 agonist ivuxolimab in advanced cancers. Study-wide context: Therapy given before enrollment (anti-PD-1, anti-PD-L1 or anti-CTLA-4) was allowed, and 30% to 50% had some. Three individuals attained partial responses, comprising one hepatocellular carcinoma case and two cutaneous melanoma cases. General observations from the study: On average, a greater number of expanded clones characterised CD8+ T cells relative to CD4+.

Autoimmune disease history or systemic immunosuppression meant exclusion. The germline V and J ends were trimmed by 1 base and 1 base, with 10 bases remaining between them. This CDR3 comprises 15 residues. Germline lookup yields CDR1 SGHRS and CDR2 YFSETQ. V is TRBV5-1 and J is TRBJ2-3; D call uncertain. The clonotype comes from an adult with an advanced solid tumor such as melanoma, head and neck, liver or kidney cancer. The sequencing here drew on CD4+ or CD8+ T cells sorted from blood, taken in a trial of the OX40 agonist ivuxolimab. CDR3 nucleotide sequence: TGCGCCAGCAGCTTGATCGGATACCGCACAGATACGCAGTATTTT. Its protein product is CASSLIGYRTDTQYF.